What follows is one T cell receptor (beta chain) and its context. This clone was picked up a small number of times. Its antigen is currently not known. Qualities for individual bases were not recorded, and no much larger clone is one base off. This entry belongs to a study of blood T cell repertoires in COVID-19 (TCRdb year 2020). Regarding the research as a whole: Collaborator samples came from the United States, Italy and Spain and covered acute and convalescent phases of COVID-19. A freely available public database, intended as a resource for researchers studying the immune response to SARS-CoV-2, is where the repertoires were released. HLA class I and class II types, where available, came from metadata supplied by the sample provider rather than from assay-based typing. The sample metadata nearly always contained a de-identified subject ID, COVID-19 status, age in years and sex. Deeply sampled blood TCRbeta repertoires from subjects exposed to, actively infected with, or recovered from COVID-19 were included in the dataset. The prospective study material was composed of cDNA or gDNA derived from T cells, B-cell-depleted T cells, or PBMCs. The samples were drawn from two sources: the first 160 participants of the ongoing ImmuneRACE study, and 1,254 subjects contributed by 6 global collaborators.

Another Seattle source contributed samples from volunteer blood donors who had recovered from COVID-19. The collaborating institutions used their own protocols to collect whole blood in K2EDTA tubes. For TCRbeta analysis, collaborators shipped samples as frozen whole blood, isolated PBMCs, or DNA extracted from either of those sample types. TCRbeta CDR3 regions were amplified from genomic DNA by means of the immunoSEQ Assay, a bias-controlled multiplex PCR. The study's own analysis went as follows. Nucleated cell counts per sample were estimated from amplification of reference gene primers within the assay. To quantify the absolute abundance of each unique TCRbeta CDR3 rearrangement, sequence reads were collapsed and filtered. For each sample, productive Simpson clonality was calculated as the square root of Simpson's diversity index across productive rearrangements. The table was pulled from immuneACCESS by TCRdb, which kept in-frame rearrangements only. Such tables lose some clones; where checked, under half of the loss comes from unresolved V genes, and the rest has no known cause. That table gives V, J and clone size, and the DNA gave D and trimming. This sample holds some 210,000 clones; nearly 90% were observed only once. Approximately 5.6% of the sample belongs to the ten largest clones.

CDR1 and CDR2 are read off the germline V gene as MDHEN and SYDVKM. There are 14 amino acids in the CDR3, from cysteine to phenylalanine inclusive. Only CDR3 DNA remains: 42 bases, in frame from the first base. The trim is 1 base for V and 13 bases for J, with a gap of 19 bases between the germline ends. The paper as a whole reports these results and caveats: The quantity of clinical and demographic metadata differed by source and by participant and was supplied without curation.

Recombination joined TRBV28 with TRBJ1-2, and the D gene may be TRBD1, 5 bases matching. The receptor's source is a woman aged 40 to 55 who had recovered from COVID-19. Sample: peripheral blood. The bases read TGTGCCAGCAGTTTATCTGGCCAAAGGGGAAGGTGCACCTTC. This is translated as CASSLSGQRGRCTF.